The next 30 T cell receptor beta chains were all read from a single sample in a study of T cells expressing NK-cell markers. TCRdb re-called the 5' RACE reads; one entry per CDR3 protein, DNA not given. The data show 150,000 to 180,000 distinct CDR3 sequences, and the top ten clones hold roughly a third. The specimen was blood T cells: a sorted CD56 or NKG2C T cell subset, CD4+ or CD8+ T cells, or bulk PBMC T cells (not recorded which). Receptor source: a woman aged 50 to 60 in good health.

The CDR3 loop reads CASGGSRGRNEQFF. This chain uses TRBV4-1 with TRBJ2-1; checking the TCRdb D call of TRBD2 is not possible without DNA. This CDR3 has 14 residues. Germline lookup yields CDR1 MGHRA and CDR2 YSYEKL.

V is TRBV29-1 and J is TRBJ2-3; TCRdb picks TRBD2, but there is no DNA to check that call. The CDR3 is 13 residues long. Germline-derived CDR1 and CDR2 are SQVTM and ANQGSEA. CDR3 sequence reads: CSVVSGRTDTQYF.

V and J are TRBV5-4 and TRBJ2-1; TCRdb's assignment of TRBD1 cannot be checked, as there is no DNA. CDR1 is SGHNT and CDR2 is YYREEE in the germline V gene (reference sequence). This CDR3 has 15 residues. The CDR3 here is CASSSQGVNYNEQFF.

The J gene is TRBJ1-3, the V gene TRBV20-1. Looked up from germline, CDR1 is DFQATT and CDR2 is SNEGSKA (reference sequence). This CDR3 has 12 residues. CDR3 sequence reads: CSAQGTGNTIYF.

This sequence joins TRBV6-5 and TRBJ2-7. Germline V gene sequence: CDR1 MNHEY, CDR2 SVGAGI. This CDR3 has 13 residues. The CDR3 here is CASSYRESYEQYF.

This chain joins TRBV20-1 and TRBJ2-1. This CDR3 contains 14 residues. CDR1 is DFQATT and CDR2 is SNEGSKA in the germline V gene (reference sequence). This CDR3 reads CSASNGSFYNEQFF.

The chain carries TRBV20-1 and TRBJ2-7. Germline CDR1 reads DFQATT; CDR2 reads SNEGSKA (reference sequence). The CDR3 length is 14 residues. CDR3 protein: CSARVHINSYEQYF.

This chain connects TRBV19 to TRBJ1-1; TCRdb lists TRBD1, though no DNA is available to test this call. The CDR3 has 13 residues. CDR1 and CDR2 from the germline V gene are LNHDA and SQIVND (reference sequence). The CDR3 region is CASSMSPGTEAFF.

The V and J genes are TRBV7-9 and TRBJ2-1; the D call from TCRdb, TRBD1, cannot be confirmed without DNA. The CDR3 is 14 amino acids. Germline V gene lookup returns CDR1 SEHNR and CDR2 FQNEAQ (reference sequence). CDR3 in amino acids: CASSSTRVSNEQFF.

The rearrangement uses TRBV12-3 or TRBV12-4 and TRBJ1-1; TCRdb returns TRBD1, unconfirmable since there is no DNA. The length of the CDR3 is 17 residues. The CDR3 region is CASSFGRQGRDGTEAFF.

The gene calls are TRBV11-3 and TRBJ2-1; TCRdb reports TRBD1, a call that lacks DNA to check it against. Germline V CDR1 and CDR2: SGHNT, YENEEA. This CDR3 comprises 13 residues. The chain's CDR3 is CASSFGGPNEQFF. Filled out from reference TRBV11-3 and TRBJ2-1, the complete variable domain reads EAGVVQSPRYKIIEKKQPVAFWCNPISGHNTLYWYLQNLGQGPELLIRYENEEAVDDSQLPKDRFSAERLKGVDSTLKIQPAELGDSAVYLCASSFGGPNEQFFGPGTRLTVL.

CDR3 region: CASSLEGGRYYEQYF. This chain uses TRBV28 with TRBJ2-7; TCRdb gives TRBD1 as the D gene, but with no DNA this cannot be confirmed. The CDR3 loop spans 15 amino acids. The germline CDR1 and CDR2 sequences are MDHEN and SYDVKM.

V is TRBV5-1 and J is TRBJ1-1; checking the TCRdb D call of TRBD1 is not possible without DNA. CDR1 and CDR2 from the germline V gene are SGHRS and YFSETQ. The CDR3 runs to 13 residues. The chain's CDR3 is CASRRGENTEAFF.

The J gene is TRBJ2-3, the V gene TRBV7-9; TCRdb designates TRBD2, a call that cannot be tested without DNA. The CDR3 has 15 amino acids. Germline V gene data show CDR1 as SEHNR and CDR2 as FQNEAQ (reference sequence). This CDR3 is CASSQKSGKADTQYF.

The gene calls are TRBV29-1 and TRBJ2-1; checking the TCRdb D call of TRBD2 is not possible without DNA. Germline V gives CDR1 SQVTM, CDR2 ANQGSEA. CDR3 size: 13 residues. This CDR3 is CSVEETSLYEQFF.

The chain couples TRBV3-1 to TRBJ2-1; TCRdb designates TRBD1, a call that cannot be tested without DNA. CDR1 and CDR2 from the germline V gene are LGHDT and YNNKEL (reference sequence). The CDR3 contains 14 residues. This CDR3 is CASSPGQGAGEQFF.

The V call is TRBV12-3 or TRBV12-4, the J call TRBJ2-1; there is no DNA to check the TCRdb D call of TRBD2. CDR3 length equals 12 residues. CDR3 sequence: CASIAPNNEQFF.

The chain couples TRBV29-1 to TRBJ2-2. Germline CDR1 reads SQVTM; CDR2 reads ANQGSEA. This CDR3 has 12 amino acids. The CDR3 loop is CSTLLETGELFF.

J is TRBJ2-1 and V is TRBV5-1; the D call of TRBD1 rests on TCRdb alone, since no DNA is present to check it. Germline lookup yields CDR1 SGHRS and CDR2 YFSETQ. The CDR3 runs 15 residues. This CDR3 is CASTAGGVRINEQFF.

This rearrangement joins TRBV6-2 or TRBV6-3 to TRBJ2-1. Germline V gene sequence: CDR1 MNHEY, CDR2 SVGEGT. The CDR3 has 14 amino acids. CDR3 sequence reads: CASSYEVSNNEQFF.

CDR3 region: CASSLEGVVYEQFF. The chain has TRBV4-1 and TRBJ2-1; the TCRdb call, TRBD2, lacks DNA for checking. Germline loops: CDR1 MGHRA, CDR2 YSYEKL. CDR3 size: 14 residues.

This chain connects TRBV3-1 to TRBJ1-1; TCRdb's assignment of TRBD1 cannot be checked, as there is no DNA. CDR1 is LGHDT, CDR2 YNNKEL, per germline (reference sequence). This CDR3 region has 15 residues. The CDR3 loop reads CASSGWDSAFTEAFF.

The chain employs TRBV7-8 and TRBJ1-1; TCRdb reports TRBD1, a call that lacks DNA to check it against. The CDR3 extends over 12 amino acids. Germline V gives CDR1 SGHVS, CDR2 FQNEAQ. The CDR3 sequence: CASGGARTEAFF.

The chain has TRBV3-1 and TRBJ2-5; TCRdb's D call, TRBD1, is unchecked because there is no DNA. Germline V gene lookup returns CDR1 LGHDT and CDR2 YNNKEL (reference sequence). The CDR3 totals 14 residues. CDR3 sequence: CASSPGQGAETQYF.

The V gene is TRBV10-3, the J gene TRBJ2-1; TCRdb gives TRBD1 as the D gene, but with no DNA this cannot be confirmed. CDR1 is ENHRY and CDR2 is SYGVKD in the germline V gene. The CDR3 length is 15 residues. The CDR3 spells CAIRPGGSSYNEQFF.

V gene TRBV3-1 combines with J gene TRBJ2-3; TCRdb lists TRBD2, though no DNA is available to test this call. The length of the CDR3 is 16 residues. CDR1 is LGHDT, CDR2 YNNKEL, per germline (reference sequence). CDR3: CASSQVSTSEGDTQYF.

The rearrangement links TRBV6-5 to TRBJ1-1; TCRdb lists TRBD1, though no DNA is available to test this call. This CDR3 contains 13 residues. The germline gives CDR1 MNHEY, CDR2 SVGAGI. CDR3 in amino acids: CASGVSGATEAFF.

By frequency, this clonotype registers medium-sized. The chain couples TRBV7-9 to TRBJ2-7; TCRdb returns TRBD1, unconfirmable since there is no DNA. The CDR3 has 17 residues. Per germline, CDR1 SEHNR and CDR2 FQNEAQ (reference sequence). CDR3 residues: CASSPATGTGIRDEQYF. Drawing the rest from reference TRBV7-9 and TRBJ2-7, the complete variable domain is DTGVSQNPRHKITKRGQNVTFRCDPISEHNRLYWYRQTLGQGPEFLTYFQNEAQLEKSRLLSDRFSAERPKGSFSTLEIQRTEQGDSAMYLCASSPATGTGIRDEQYFGPGTRLTVT.

The CDR3 loop reads CASSLLRLAGDSYNEQFF. The chain has TRBV28 and TRBJ2-1; the TRBD2 assignment by TCRdb is unverifiable without DNA. The CDR3 loop spans 18 amino acids. The V gene's germline CDR1 is MDHEN and CDR2 SYDVKM.

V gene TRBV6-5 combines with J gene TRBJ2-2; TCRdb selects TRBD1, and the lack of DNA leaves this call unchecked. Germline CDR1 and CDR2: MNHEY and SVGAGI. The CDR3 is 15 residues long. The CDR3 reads CASSHGQGVGRELFF.